Sequencing of this T cell receptor (beta chain) was carried out in a study of tumor-infiltrating lymphocytes in localized non-small cell lung cancer. The CDR3 sequence is 17 residues long. Per the germline V gene, CDR1 is LGHNA and CDR2 is YNFKEQ. The V gene lost 0 bases and the J gene lost 6 bases, with 21 bases spanning the gap. Repertoires were generated with immunoSEQ multiplex PCR, while TCRdb's copy carries only in-frame clones and drops some. The sample lists about 6,700 clones, around 80% occurring once. The sequenced sample consisted of uninvolved lung tissue not adjacent to the tumor. This chain joins TRBV4-2 and TRBJ2-7, with D maybe TRBD1 (6 bases). The clonotype comes from a human donor with non-small cell lung cancer. CDR3 in amino acids: CASSQELQGDLLREQYF. DNA of the CDR3: TGTGCCAGCAGCCAAGAGCTACAGGGAGATCTCCTCCGCGAGCAGTACTTC.